This passage covers 22 T cell receptor beta chains from one sample sequenced in a study of T cell responses to AZD1222 COVID-19 vaccine. Sequenced by immunoSEQ multiplex PCR; TCRdb stores in-frame clones only, minus some. In the table there are about 120,000 clones, 90% of which are singletons. The specimen was peripheral blood, collected on day 0 of AZD1222 vaccination. Source of these receptors: an adult in good health.

The rearrangement joins TRBV9 to TRBJ1-1, with 9 nucleotides matching TRBD1. The CDR3 is made up of 12 amino acids. V lost 4 bases, J lost 8 bases, and 3 bases stayed unmatched. Germline V gives CDR1 SGDLS, CDR2 YYNGEE. CDR3 loop: CASSFGTGEAFF. Here the CDR3 DNA reads TGTGCCAGCAGCTTCGGGACAGGGGAAGCTTTCTTT.

This clone was detected only once. The rearrangement uses TRBV2 and TRBJ2-7, with 10 positions matching TRBD1. Losses at the gene ends were 8 bases for V and 5 bases for J; bases not matched to a gene: 6. Germline CDR1 reads SNHLY; CDR2 reads FYNNEI. The CDR3 sequence is 13 residues long. The CDR3 nucleotides are TGTGCCAGCGACAGGGGGCGCCGGAACGAGCAGTACTTC. This sequence encodes CASDRGRRNEQYF.

The genes are TRBV27 and TRBJ1-4, with a possible D match to TRBD1 (6 bases). Looked up from germline, CDR1 is MNHEY and CDR2 is SMNVEV (reference sequence). The V and J ends lost 2 bases and 3 bases respectively, with 10 bases between them. CDR3 size: 15 residues. For the CDR3, the DNA is TGTGCCAGCAGTTTAGCGGGGGCAGCTAATGAAAAACTGTTTTTT. Translated, it gives CASSLAGAANEKLFF.

V is TRBV6-6 and J is TRBJ1-1; D remains unclear. Per the germline V gene, CDR1 is MNHNY and CDR2 is SVGAGI (reference sequence). The CDR3 is 15 amino acids. V lost 0 bases and J lost 6, with 14 bases in between. CDR3 DNA sequence: TGTGCCAGCAGTTACTCGGAAGTTCTGACGGCTGAAGCTTTCTTT. Translation: CASSYSEVLTAEAFF.

J is TRBJ1-4 and V is TRBV30; D gene unclear. The CDR3 extends over 11 amino acids. The V and J ends lost 1 base and 8 bases respectively, with 5 bases between them. CDR1 and CDR2 from the germline V gene are GTSNPN and SVGIG (reference sequence). In DNA, the CDR3 is TGTGCCTGGAGTGAAGGGGAAAAACTGTTTTTT. This gives the protein CAWSEGEKLFF.

The chain joins TRBV7-9 to TRBJ1-1, with D possibly being TRBD1 (5 bases). Trimming shortened V by 3 bases and J by 4 bases, and 12 bases separated the two germline ends. The CDR3 has 14 residues. Germline-derived CDR1 and CDR2 are SEHNR and FQNEAQ (reference sequence). Here the CDR3 DNA reads TGTGCCAGCAGCTTCGGGGGTTTAGGCACTGAAGCTTTCTTT. This sequence encodes CASSFGGLGTEAFF.

The chain joins TRBV7-9 to TRBJ2-3; D remains unclear. The CDR3 sequence is 17 residues long. Germline values: CDR1 SEHNR, CDR2 FQNEAQ (reference sequence). Deletions cut 5 bases from V and 3 bases from J, with 21 bases between. The CDR3 sequence: CASSPPPVIWGTDTQYF. The CDR3 DNA follows: TGTGCCAGCAGCCCACCGCCCGTAATCTGGGGAACAGATACGCAGTATTTT. Drawing the rest from reference TRBV7-9 and TRBJ2-3, the complete variable domain is DTGVSQNPRHKITKRGQNVTFRCDPISEHNRLYWYRQTLGQGPEFLTYFQNEAQLEKSRLLSDRFSAERPKGSFSTLEIQRTEQGDSAMYLCASSPPPVIWGTDTQYFGPGTRLTVL.

This chain uses TRBV5-8 with TRBJ1-1; no firm D call. V shed 9 bases and J shed 1 base, with 10 bases lying between them. Germline V CDR1 and CDR2: SGHTS, YDEGEE. The CDR3 loop spans 12 amino acids. CDR3 amino acids: CATRRWNTEAFF. CDR3 nucleotides: TGTGCCACACGGAGGTGGAACACTGAAGCTTTCTTT.

The rearrangement joins TRBV10-3 to TRBJ2-4, with 9 bases aligning to TRBD2. Unmatched junction bases numbered 5, after V lost 8 bases and J lost 6 bases. Looked up from germline, CDR1 is ENHRY and CDR2 is SYGVKD. CDR3 length: 13 amino acids. This chain's CDR3 is CAIAREGTNIQYF. In DNA form, the CDR3 reads TGTGCCATCGCGCGGGAGGGGACAAACATTCAGTACTTC.

The V and J genes are TRBV2 and TRBJ2-1, with a possible D match to TRBD2 (6 bases). This CDR3 comprises 15 residues. Germline CDR1 reads SNHLY; CDR2 reads FYNNEI. V was trimmed by 8 bases and J by 8 bases, leaving 22 bases between them. DNA of the CDR3: TGTGCCAGCTCCGAAGAAACTAGCTTTTCGTATGAGCAGTTCTTC. Translating it yields CASSEETSFSYEQFF.

The rearrangement uses TRBV27 and TRBJ2-7, with 9 bases lining up with TRBD2. The CDR3 spans 15 residues. The V and J ends lost 1 base and 3 bases, in that order; junction bases with no gene match: 4. Per the germline V gene, CDR1 is MNHEY and CDR2 is SMNVEV (reference sequence). Written as DNA, the CDR3 is TGTGCCAGCAGTTTATGGTTAGCGGGAGTCTACGAGCAGTACTTC. The encoded protein is CASSLWLAGVYEQYF.

V gene TRBV27 combines with J gene TRBJ2-7; 9 positions agree with TRBD1. J lost 3 bases, V lost 11 bases, and 5 bases had no gene match. The CDR3 is 12 amino acids. CDR1 and CDR2 from the germline V gene are MNHEY and SMNVEV (reference sequence). CDR3 bases: TGTGCCTCGGGACAGGGATACTACGAGCAGTACTTC. Translated: CASGQGYYEQYF.

This chain uses TRBV10-1 with TRBJ1-2; D might be TRBD1 (5 bases). Per the germline V gene, CDR1 is WNHNN and CDR2 is SYGVQD (reference sequence). This CDR3 comprises 11 residues. The V end was cut by 4 bases, the J end by 7 bases, with 7 bases between. The CDR3 bases are TGCGCCAGCAGTGCAGGGTTTGGCTACACCTTC. Translation: CASSAGFGYTF.

Concerning this clone: An end of the junction differs from the germline gene, which may be a read error. V usage is TRBV11-2 and J usage is TRBJ2-1; the D gene could be TRBD1 or TRBD2 (5 bases each). Germline-derived CDR1 and CDR2 are SGHAT and FQNNGV. The CDR3 length is 15 residues. CDR3 region: CASSFGDPLTTRALF. CDR3 DNA sequence: TGTGCCAGCAGCTTTGGGGACCCACTTACTACTCGGGCCCTCTTC.

This rearrangement joins TRBV7-9 to TRBJ2-1, with 8 bases aligning to TRBD2. Germline CDR1 and CDR2: SEHNR and FQNEAQ (reference sequence). The ends lost 5 bases at V and 3 bases at J; junction bases unmatched: 6. This CDR3 has 15 residues. This CDR3 reads CASSISGTSYNEQFF. As DNA, the CDR3 is TGTGCCAGCAGCATATCCGGGACTAGCTACAATGAGCAGTTCTTC.

The rearrangement links TRBV5-1 to TRBJ2-3; D gene uncertain. The CDR3 is 15 amino acids. CDR1 SGHRS and CDR2 YFSETQ come from the germline V gene. V lost 0 bases and J 2 bases, leaving 10 bases between the germline ends. CDR3 DNA: TGCGCCAGCAGCTTGGTAGGAGCGTACACAGATACGCAGTATTTT. It yields the protein CASSLVGAYTDTQYF.

The chain recombines TRBV5-4 with TRBJ1-6; no clear D. CDR3 size: 14 residues. Germline CDR1 SGHNT, CDR2 YYREEE (reference sequence). The germline V and J ends were trimmed by 1 base and 5 bases, with 7 bases remaining between them. CDR3 amino acids: CASSLRRDNSPLHF. DNA of the CDR3: TGTGCCAGCAGCTTGAGGAGGGATAATTCACCCCTCCACTTT.

The chain combines TRBV11-3 with TRBJ2-3, with D possibly being TRBD2 (6 bases). V lost 3 bases and J 1 base, leaving 11 bases between the germline ends. This CDR3 region has 15 residues. CDR1 and CDR2 from the germline V gene are SGHNT and YENEEA. The CDR3 region has the DNA TGTGCCAGCAGCTTGGGGAGGCAGGGCACAGATACGCAGTATTTT. Translation: CASSLGRQGTDTQYF.

The V and J genes are TRBV29-1 and TRBJ2-7; possible D gene TRBD1, 5 bases. Germline values: CDR1 SQVTM, CDR2 ANQGSEA. The CDR3 covers 15 residues. The ends were cut back, 6 bases at V and 1 base at J, with 19 bases in the middle. CDR3 amino acids: CSVATASFTSYEQYF. The CDR3 region has the DNA TGCAGCGTGGCGACAGCGAGCTTTACATCCTACGAGCAGTACTTC.

V usage is TRBV20-1 and J usage is TRBJ2-7; D is ambiguous. CDR1 and CDR2 (germline): DFQATT, SNEGSKA (reference sequence). Trimming pared 3 bases from V and 0 bases from J, leaving 6 bases between. The CDR3 runs to 12 residues. In nucleotides, the CDR3 is TGCAGTGCTAGTGGGGACTCCTACGAGCAGTACTTC. This codes for CSASGDSYEQYF.

J is TRBJ2-7 and V is TRBV6-5; weak D call: TRBD1 (6 bases). The CDR3 contains 12 residues. With 6 bases removed from V and 7 bases from J, the gap between germline ends came to 13 bases. In germline, CDR1 is MNHEY, CDR2 SVGAGI. The CDR3 sequence is CASSQGSGEQYF. The CDR3 DNA is TGTGCCAGCAGCCAGGGGTCTGGGGAGCAGTACTTC.

The rearrangement uses TRBV30 and TRBJ1-2; D is undetermined. Germline assignment: CDR1 GTSNPN and CDR2 SVGIG (reference sequence). Trimming pared 3 bases from V and 1 base from J, leaving 6 bases between. The CDR3 has 12 amino acids. CDR3: CAWRGNNYGYTF. Here the CDR3 DNA reads TGTGCCTGGAGGGGAAATAACTATGGCTACACCTTC.